This T cell receptor beta chain was identified during a study of T cell clonality in common variable immunodeficiency. Study conclusions and caveats: CVID subjects showed higher TCRbeta clonality than healthy controls. Common variable immunodeficiency TCR beta sequences reportedly had fewer deletions and N-nucleotide insertions. Repertoire-complication correlations in CVID were limited by patient heterogeneity. T cell subpopulation sequencing would be needed to explain CVID clonality.

Blood came from CVID subjects not ill and not taking immunomodulatory or immunosuppressive medication. The CDR3 has 15 residues. Germline V CDR1 and CDR2: SGHNT, YYREEE (reference sequence). V lost 2 bases and J lost 1; bases outside the gene matches: 6. In the case of this clone: The antigen remains unidentified. The read comes to an end 3 residues before the CDR3 does, leaving the germline J gene to fill in the end.

Profiling relied on immunoSEQ multiplex PCR, and the TCRdb table lists in-frame clones only, not all of them. The repertoire has tens of thousands of clones, none seen only once; the ten largest take around 5%. The receptor was derived from a human donor with common variable immunodeficiency. Sample: peripheral blood mononuclear cells. The rearrangement uses TRBV5-4 and TRBJ2-7, with 7 positions matching TRBD1. The sequenced part of the CDR3 DNA is TGTGCCAGCAGCTTACGACAGGGTGGTTCCTACGAG. Protein: CASSLRQGGSYE. The entire CDR3 reads CASSLRQGGSYEQYF. The full variable domain, with the rest looked up from reference TRBV5-4 and TRBJ2-7, is ETGVTQSPTHLIKTRGQQVTLRCSSQSGHNTVSWYQQALGQGPQFIFQYYREEENGRGNFPPRFSGLQFPNYSSELNVNALELDDSALYLCASSLRQGGSYEQYFGPGTRLTVT.